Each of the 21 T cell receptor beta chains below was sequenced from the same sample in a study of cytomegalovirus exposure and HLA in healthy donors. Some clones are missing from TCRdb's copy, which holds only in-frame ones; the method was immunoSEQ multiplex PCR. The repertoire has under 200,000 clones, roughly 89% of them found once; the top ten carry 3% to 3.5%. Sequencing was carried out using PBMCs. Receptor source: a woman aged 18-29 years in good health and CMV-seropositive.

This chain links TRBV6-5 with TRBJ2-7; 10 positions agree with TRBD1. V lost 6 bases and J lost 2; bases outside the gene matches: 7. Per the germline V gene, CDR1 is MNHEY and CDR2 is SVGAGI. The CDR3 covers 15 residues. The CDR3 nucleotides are TGTGCCAGCAGCCGACGTGGACAGGGGGCCTACGAGCAGTACTTC. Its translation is CASSRRGQGAYEQYF.

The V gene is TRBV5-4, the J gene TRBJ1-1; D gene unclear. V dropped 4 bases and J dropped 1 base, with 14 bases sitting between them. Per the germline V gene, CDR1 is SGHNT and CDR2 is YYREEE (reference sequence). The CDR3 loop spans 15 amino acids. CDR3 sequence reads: CASSPPGGENTEAFF. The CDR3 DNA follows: TGTGCCAGCAGCCCCCCGGGAGGAGAGAACACTGAAGCTTTCTTT.

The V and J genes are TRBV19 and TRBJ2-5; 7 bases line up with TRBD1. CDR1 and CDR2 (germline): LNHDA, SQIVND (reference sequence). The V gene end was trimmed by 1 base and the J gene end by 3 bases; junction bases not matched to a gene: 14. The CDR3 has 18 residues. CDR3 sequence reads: CASSIGGQALAPKETQYF. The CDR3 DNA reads TGTGCCAGTAGTATAGGCGGACAGGCACTTGCACCTAAAGAGACCCAGTACTTC.

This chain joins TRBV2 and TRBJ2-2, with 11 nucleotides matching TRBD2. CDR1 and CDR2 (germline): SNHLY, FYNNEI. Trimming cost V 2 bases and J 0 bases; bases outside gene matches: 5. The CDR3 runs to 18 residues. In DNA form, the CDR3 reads TGTGCCAGCAGTGAAAGGCTAGCGGGAGGACCGAACACCGGGGAGCTGTTTTTT. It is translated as CASSERLAGGPNTGELFF.

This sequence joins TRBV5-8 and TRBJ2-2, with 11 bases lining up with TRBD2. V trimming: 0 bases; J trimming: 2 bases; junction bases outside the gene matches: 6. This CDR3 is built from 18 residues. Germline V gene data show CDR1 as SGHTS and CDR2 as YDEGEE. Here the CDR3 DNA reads TGTGCCAGCAGCTTGGTAGTACTAGCGGGAGTTAACACCGGGGAGCTGTTTTTT. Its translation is CASSLVVLAGVNTGELFF.

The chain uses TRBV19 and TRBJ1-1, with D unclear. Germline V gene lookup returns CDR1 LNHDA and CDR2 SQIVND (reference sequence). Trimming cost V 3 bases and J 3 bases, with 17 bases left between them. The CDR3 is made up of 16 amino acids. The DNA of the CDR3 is TGTGCCAGTAGTATTAAGAGGGTTTATTCAGACACTGAAGCTTTCTTT. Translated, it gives CASSIKRVYSDTEAFF.

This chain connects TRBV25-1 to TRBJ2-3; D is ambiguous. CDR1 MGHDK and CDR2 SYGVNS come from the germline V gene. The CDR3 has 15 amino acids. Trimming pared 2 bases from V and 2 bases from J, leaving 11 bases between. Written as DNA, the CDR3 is TGTGCCAGCAGTGAAAGCCTTATGATCACAGATACGCAGTATTTT. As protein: CASSESLMITDTQYF.

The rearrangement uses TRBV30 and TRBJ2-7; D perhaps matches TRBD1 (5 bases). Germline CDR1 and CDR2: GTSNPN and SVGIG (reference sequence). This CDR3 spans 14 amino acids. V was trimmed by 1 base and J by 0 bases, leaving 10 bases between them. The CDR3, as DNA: TGTGCCTGGAGTGAACAGGTGGTCTCCTACGAGCAGTACTTC. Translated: CAWSEQVVSYEQYF.

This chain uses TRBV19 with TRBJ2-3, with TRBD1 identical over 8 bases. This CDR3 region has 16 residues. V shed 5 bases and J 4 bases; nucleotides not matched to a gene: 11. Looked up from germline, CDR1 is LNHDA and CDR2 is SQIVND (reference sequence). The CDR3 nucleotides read TGTGCCAGTAGTCTCCGGGACAGGTTAGTCCCAGATACGCAGTATTTT. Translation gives CASSLRDRLVPDTQYF. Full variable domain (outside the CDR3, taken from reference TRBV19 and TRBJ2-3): DGGITQSPKYLFRKEGQNVTLSCEQNLNHDAMYWYRQDPGQGLRLIYYSQIVNDFQKGDIAEGYSVSREKKESFPLTVTSAQKNPTAFYLCASSLRDRLVPDTQYFGPGTRLTVL.

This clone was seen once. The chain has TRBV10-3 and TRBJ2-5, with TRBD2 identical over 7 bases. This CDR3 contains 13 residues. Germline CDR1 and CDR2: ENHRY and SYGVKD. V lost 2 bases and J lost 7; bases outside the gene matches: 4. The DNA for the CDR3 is TGTGCCATCAGTGAGGAAGGGGAGGGGACCCAGTACTTC. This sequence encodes CAISEEGEGTQYF.

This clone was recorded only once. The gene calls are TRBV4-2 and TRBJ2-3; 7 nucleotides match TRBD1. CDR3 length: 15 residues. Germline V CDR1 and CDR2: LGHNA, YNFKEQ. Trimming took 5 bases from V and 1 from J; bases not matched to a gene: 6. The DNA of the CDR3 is TGTGCCAGCAGCTCACCGGGACAGCGCACAGATACGCAGTATTTT. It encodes CASSSPGQRTDTQYF.

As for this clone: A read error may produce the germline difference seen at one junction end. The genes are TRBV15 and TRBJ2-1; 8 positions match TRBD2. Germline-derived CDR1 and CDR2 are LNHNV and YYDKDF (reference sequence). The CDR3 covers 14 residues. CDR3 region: CATSRASPSGRLVF. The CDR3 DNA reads TGTGCCACCAGCAGAGCCTCTCCTAGCGGGCGGCTTGTCTTC.

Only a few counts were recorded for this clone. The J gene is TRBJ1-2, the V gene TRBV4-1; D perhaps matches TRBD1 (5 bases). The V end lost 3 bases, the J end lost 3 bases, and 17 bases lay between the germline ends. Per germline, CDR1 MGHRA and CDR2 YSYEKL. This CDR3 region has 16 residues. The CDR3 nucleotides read TGCGCCAGCAGCCACAAAGGGGCAGGGCTTTACTATGGCTACACCTTC. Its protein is CASSHKGAGLYYGYTF.

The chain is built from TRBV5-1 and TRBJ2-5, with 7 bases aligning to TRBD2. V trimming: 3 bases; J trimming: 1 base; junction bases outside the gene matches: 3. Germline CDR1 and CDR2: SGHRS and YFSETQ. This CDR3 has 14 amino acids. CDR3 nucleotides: TGCGCCAGCAGCTCGAGGACTAGCCAAGAGACCCAGTACTTC. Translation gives CASSSRTSQETQYF.

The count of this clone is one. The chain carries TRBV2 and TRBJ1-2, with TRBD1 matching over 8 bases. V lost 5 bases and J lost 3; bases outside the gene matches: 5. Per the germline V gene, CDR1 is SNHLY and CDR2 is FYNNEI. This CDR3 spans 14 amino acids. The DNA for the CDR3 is TGTGCCAGCAGTCGGGACAGGTTAGACTATGGCTACACCTTC. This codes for CASSRDRLDYGYTF.

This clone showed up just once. CDR3 sequence reads: CASSLDWDSGYEQYF. In DNA, the CDR3 is TGCGCCAGCAGCCTAGATTGGGACTCAGGCTACGAGCAGTACTTC. The chain carries TRBV4-3 and TRBJ2-7, with a tentative D call TRBD2 (6 bases). Trimming pared 4 bases from V and 3 bases from J, leaving 16 bases between. The germline gives CDR1 LGHNA, CDR2 YSLEER. The CDR3 runs 15 residues.

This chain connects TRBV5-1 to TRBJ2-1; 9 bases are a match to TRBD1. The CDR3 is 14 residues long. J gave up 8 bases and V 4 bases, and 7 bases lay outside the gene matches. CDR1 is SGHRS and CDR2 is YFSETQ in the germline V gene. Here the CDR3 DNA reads TGCGCCAGCAGCCTAGGACAGGGGCGTCATGAGCAGTTCTTC. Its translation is CASSLGQGRHEQFF.

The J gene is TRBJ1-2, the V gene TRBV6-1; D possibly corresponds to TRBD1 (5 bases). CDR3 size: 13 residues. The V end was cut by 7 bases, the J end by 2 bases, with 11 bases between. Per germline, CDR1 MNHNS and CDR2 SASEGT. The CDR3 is CASKAGINYGYTF. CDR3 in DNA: TGTGCCAGCAAGGCAGGGATCAACTATGGCTACACCTTC.

CDR3 nucleotide sequence: TGTGCCAGCAGCCTAGGACAGGAGACTCCCAATGAGCAGTTCTTC. This sequence encodes CASSLGQETPNEQFF. The chain combines TRBV6-5 with TRBJ2-1; TRBD1 matches 7 bases. V gave up 6 bases and J gave up 6 bases; unmatched junction bases: 11. Germline V gives CDR1 MNHEY, CDR2 SVGAGI. CDR3 length: 15 amino acids.

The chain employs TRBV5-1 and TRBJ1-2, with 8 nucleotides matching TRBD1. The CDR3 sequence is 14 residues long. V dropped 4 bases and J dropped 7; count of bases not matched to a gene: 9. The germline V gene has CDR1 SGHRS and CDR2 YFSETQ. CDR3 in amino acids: CASSERTGIRGYTF. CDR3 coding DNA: TGCGCCAGCAGCGAACGGACAGGGATCCGTGGCTACACCTTC.

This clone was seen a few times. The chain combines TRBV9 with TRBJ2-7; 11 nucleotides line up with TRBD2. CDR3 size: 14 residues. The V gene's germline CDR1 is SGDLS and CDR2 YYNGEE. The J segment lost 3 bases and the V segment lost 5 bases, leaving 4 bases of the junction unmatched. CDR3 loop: CASSPGTSGYEQYF. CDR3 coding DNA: TGTGCCAGCAGTCCCGGGACTAGCGGCTACGAGCAGTACTTC.